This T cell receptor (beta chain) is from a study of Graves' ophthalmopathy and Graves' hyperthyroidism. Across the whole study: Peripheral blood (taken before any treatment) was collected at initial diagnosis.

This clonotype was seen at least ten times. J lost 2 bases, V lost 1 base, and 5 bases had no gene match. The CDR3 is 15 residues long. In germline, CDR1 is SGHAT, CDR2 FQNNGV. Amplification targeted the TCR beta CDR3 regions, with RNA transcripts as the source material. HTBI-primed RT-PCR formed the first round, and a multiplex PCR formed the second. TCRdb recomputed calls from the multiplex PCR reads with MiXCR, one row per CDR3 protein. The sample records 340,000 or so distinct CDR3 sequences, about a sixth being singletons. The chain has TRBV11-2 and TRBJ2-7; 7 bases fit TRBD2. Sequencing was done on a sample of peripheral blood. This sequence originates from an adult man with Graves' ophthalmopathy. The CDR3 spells CASSLGPSGPYEQYF. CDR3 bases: TGTGCCAGCAGCTTAGGCCCTAGCGGACCCTACGAGCAGTACTTC.